The 9 T cell receptor beta chains below come from one sample, sequenced in a study of somatic mutations in cytotoxic T cells in rheumatoid arthritis listed by TCRdb under 2017. Library method: the immunoSEQ multiplex PCR assay. TCRdb took over this immuneACCESS table, retaining in-frame rearrangements with V and J assigned. Such tables are incomplete; in checked studies, under half of the missing clones stem from an unresolved V gene, and the remainder is unexplained. The sample table records tens of thousands of clones; about four fifths of these occur just once. Roughly 3.8% of the sample comes from the top ten. Sequencing input: CD8+ T cells sorted from blood. The source of these receptors is an adult with rheumatoid arthritis.

This clone was recorded only once. The V call is TRBV15, the J call TRBJ1-1; 12 bases match TRBD1. The CDR3 runs 17 residues. From germline, CDR1 is LNHNV and CDR2 YYDKDF (reference sequence). V was clipped by 0 bases and J by 3 bases; unmatched bases: 5. The CDR3 DNA sequence: TGTGCCACCAGCAGAGATTCGGGACAGGGGGCGGACACTGAAGCTTTCTTT. It yields the protein CATSRDSGQGADTEAFF.

J is TRBJ2-2 and V is TRBV7-2; 13 nucleotides match TRBD2. Germline CDR1 reads SGHTA; CDR2 reads FQGNSA. The CDR3 spans 17 residues. J was trimmed by 7 bases and V by 5 bases; bases with no gene match: 10. The CDR3: CASSTTSGGARSGELFF. The DNA of the CDR3 is TGTGCCAGCAGCACAACTAGCGGGGGGGCCCGGAGCGGGGAGCTGTTTTTT.

The CDR3, as DNA: TGTGCCAGCAGTTTATCACATGGGACAGGGGGTCTCGCCTACGAGCAGTACTTC. Translating it yields CASSLSHGTGGLAYEQYF. J is TRBJ2-7 and V is TRBV27; the match to TRBD1 covers 11 bases. Per germline, CDR1 MNHEY and CDR2 SMNVEV (reference sequence). CDR3 size: 18 residues. Germline trimming cut 0 bases from V and 2 bases from J; bases unmatched to any gene: 9.

This sequence joins TRBV28 and TRBJ2-7; either TRBD1 or TRBD2 may fit D (5 bases each). This CDR3 is built from 16 residues. Germline CDR1 MDHEN, CDR2 SYDVKM. Deletions cut 6 bases from V and 6 bases from J, with 24 bases between. The CDR3 DNA reads TGTGCCAGCAGACTCCCATCCATACTCGGGACCACCGAGCAGTACTTC. Amino acid sequence: CASRLPSILGTTEQYF. The entire variable domain, with the rest obtained from reference TRBV28 and TRBJ2-7, is as follows: DVKVTQSSRYLVKRTGEKVFLECVQDMDHENMFWYRQDPGLGLRLIYFSYDVKMKEKGDIPEGYSVSREKKERFSLILESASTNQTSMYLCASRLPSILGTTEQYFGPGTRLTVT.

The chain recombines TRBV7-2 with TRBJ2-2; weak D call: TRBD1 (6 bases). The CDR3 runs 16 residues. Germline V gene data show CDR1 as SGHTA and CDR2 as FQGNSA. Trimming left V 5 bases short and J 0 bases short, with 13 bases between. This CDR3 reads CASSLWGTSNTGELFF. CDR3 DNA sequence: TGTGCCAGCAGCCTGTGGGGGACATCGAACACCGGGGAGCTGTTTTTT.

This clone has more than one count but fewer than ten. The rearrangement uses TRBV4-1 and TRBJ1-6; a weak D match, TRBD1 (6 bases). This CDR3 has 15 amino acids. CDR1 is MGHRA and CDR2 is YSYEKL in the germline V gene. Trimming cost V 0 bases and J 10 bases, with 13 bases left between them. CDR3 bases: TGCGCCAGCAGCCAAGACGACAGGCGGGGGTCACCCCTCCACTTT. Translation gives CASSQDDRRGSPLHF.

V and J are TRBV21-1 and TRBJ2-3. TRBV21-1 constitutes a pseudogene. The CDR3 sequence is 14 residues long. CDR3 loop: CASIGPGSTDTQYF. The CDR3 nucleotides read TGTGCCAGCATCGGACCCGGATCCACAGATACGCAGTATTTT.

This rearrangement joins TRBV9 to TRBJ1-5, with D possibly being TRBD1 (6 bases). Trimming left V 0 bases short and J 2 bases short, with 15 bases between. CDR3 length: 17 residues. Germline V gene sequence: CDR1 SGDLS, CDR2 YYNGEE. The CDR3: CASSVEGGGSRNQPQHF. The CDR3 nucleotides read TGTGCCAGCAGCGTAGAAGGTGGGGGCAGTCGCAATCAGCCCCAGCATTTT.

The V call is TRBV19, the J call TRBJ1-2, with D perhaps TRBD1 (5 bases). V lost 5 bases and J 1 base, leaving 14 bases between the germline ends. This CDR3 is built from 15 residues. Germline CDR1 LNHDA, CDR2 SQIVND (reference sequence). This CDR3 is CASSFARDLNYGYTF. As DNA, the CDR3 is TGTGCCAGTAGTTTCGCCAGGGACCTTAACTATGGCTACACCTTC.